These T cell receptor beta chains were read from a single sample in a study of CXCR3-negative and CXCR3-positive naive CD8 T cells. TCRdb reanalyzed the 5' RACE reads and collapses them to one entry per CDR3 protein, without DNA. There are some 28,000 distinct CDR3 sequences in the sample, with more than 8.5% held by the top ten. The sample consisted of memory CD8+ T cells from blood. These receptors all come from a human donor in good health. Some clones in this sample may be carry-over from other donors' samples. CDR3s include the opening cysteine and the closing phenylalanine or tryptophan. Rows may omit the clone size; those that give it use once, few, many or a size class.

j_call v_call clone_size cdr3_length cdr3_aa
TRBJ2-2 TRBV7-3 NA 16 CASSPLMTGVTGELFF
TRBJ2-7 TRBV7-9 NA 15 CASSSTSGGSREQYF
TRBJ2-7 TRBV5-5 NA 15 CASSSWAGGPFEQYF
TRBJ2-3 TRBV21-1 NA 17 CASSNSGRKTLGYTQYF
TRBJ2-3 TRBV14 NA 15 CASSPSGSWTDTQYF
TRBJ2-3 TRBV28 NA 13 CATGTESTDTQYF
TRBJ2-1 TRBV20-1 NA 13 CSPRVPDYNEQFF
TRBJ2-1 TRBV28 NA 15 CASSWTSGGYNEQFF
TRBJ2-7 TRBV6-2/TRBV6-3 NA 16 CASTTRRQGPTYEQYF
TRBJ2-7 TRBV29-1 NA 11 CSAGGPYEQYF
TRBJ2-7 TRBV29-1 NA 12 CSAGQGIYEQYF
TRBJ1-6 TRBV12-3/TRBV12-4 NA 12 CASSLRNSPLHF
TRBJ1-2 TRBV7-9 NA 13 CAISAGDNYGYTF
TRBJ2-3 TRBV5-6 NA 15 CASSITGMGTDTQYF
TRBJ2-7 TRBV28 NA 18 CARQQNRWGGRKSYEQYF
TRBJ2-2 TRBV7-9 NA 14 CASSSRQNTGELFF
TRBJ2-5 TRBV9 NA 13 CASSVAGEETQYF
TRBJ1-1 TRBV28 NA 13 CASETGFGTEAFF
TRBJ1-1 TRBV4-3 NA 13 CASSQEGVSEAFF
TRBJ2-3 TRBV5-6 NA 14 CASSLPAETDTQYF
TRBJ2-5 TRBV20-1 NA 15 CSAREMGLVSETQYF
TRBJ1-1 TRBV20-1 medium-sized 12 CRAQGAHTEAFF
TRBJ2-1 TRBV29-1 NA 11 CSVGLDRVLFF
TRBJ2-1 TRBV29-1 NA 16 CSAQKPDRSSYNEQFF
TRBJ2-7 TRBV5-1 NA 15 CASSLLAGSSYEQYF
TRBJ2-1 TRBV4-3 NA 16 CASSQDERSSYNEQFF
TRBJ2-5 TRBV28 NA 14 CASSGPGFQETQYF
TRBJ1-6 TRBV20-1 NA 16 CSDFEGSSSYNSPLHF
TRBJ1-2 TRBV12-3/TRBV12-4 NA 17 CASSLFSHTASYYGYTF
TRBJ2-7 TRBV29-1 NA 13 CSVEGLGAYEQYF
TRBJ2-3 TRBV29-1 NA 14 CSVEEAAPTDTQYF
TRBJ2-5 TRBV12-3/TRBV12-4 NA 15 CASLGHRGLGETQYF
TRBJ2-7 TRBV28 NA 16 CASSLIMAGILYEQYF
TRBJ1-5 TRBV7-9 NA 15 CAHSDEGASNQPQHF
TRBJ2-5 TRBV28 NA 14 CASRGDWTQETQYF
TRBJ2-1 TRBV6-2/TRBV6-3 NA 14 CASSLRTGGREQFF
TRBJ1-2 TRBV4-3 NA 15 CASSQDKGLGYGYTF
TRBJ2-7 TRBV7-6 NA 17 CASSPRPAGTGTYEQYF